The 13 T cell receptor beta chains given below trace back to one sample, sequenced in a study of identical twins. TCRdb processed the 5' RACE reads anew with MiXCR; each CDR3 protein has one entry. This table has under 900,000 distinct CDR3 sequences, approximately 13% appearing once. This sample was shared with a second study, whose subject was yellow fever vaccine responses in identical twins.

Input material: PBMCs. These receptors came from a woman between 18 and 30 years old in good health.

The chain joins TRBV5-3 to TRBJ1-3; D is ambiguous. TRBV5-3 is designated an ORF whose function remains uncertain. The V and J ends lost 6 bases and 0 bases respectively, with 10 bases between them. The length of the CDR3 is 14 residues. This chain's CDR3 is CARTPSSSGNTIYF. CDR3 nucleotide sequence: TGTGCCAGAACCCCTTCGAGCTCTGGAAACACCATATATTTT.

V gene TRBV12-3 or TRBV12-4 combines with J gene TRBJ1-2; 8 nucleotides line up with TRBD1. The J segment lost 6 bases and the V segment lost 3 bases, leaving 6 bases of the junction unmatched. The CDR3 has 14 amino acids. CDR3 loop: CASSFRQGRDGYTF. CDR3 nucleotide sequence: TGTGCCAGCAGTTTTAGACAGGGGAGAGATGGCTACACCTTC.

This sequence joins TRBV2 and TRBJ2-1; tentatively, D is TRBD1 (5 bases). CDR1 and CDR2 from the germline V gene are SNHLY and FYNNEI. CDR3 size: 12 residues. V lost 11 bases, J lost 9 bases, and 17 bases lay in between. The CDR3 nucleotides are TGTGCCTCCCGAAGGGGTGGCGGTGAGCAGTTCTTC. Its translation is CASRRGGGEQFF.

The V call is TRBV29-1, the J call TRBJ2-5; TRBD1 aligns across 9 bases. The CDR3 sequence is 14 residues long. Germline V gives CDR1 SQVTM, CDR2 ANQGSEA. V lost 5 bases and J lost 7; bases outside the gene matches: 11. Here the CDR3 DNA reads TGCAGCGTTCGACAGGGGGGCACGTCGGGGACCCAGTACTTC. Amino acids: CSVRQGGTSGTQYF. The variable domain in full, with the rest retrieved from reference TRBV29-1 and TRBJ2-5, is SAVISQKPSRDICQRGTSLTIQCQVDSQVTMMFWYRQQPGQSLTLIATANQGSEATYESGFVIDKFPISRPNLTFSTLTVSNMSPEDSSIYLCSVRQGGTSGTQYFGPGTRLLVL.

CDR3 protein: CASSFRDRVYEQYF. The CDR3, as DNA: TGTGCCAGCAGTTTCCGGGACAGGGTTTACGAGCAGTACTTC. This sequence joins TRBV28 and TRBJ2-7, with 9 positions matching TRBD1. Trimming removed 3 bases from V and 4 bases from J; junction bases left unmatched: 4. Germline lookup yields CDR1 MDHEN and CDR2 SYDVKM. The CDR3 is made up of 14 amino acids.

This clonotype was seen a handful of times. The chain employs TRBV5-1 and TRBJ2-1, with 8 bases that match TRBD2. The CDR3 runs 17 residues. V trimming: 2 bases; J trimming: 2 bases; junction bases outside the gene matches: 9. CDR1 is SGHRS, CDR2 YFSETQ, per germline. The CDR3 DNA is TGCGCCAGCAGCTTTAGGGGGGCGGGAGGAGCCTACAATGAGCAGTTCTTC. Translating gives CASSFRGAGGAYNEQFF.

Written as DNA, the CDR3 is TGTGCCAGCAGCACAGGGGGAATCGGGCGAGCTTTCTTT. Protein: CASSTGGIGRAFF. This rearrangement joins TRBV3-1 to TRBJ1-1; 8 bases align to TRBD1. V was clipped by 5 bases and J by 10 bases; unmatched bases: 9. Per germline, CDR1 LGHDT and CDR2 YNNKEL (reference sequence). The CDR3 consists of 13 residues.

This clonotype was found a few times. The genes are TRBV12-3 or TRBV12-4 and TRBJ2-5, with TRBD1 matching 9 bases. J was trimmed by 0 bases and V by 6 bases; bases with no gene match: 5. There are 15 residues in the CDR3. The CDR3 DNA reads as TGTGCCAGCAGCCGGGGGACAGGGAACCAAGAGACCCAGTACTTC. Protein sequence: CASSRGTGNQETQYF.

This clonotype was observed a handful of times. The chain employs TRBV5-1 and TRBJ2-6, with a tentative D call TRBD1 (6 bases). This CDR3 spans 16 amino acids. V lost 4 bases, J lost 2 bases, and 13 bases lay in between. The germline V gene encodes CDR1 SGHRS and CDR2 YFSETQ. This CDR3 reads CASSQRTGTGANVLTF. As DNA, the CDR3 is TGCGCCAGCAGCCAACGTACAGGGACTGGGGCCAACGTCCTGACTTTC. The full variable domain, completed using reference TRBV5-1 and TRBJ2-6, is KAGVTQTPRYLIKTRGQQVTLSCSPISGHRSVSWYQQTPGQGLQFLFEYFSETQRNKGNFPGRFSGRQFSNSRSEMNVSTLELGDSALYLCASSQRTGTGANVLTFGAGSRLTVL.

This clonotype has only a few counts. The genes are TRBV28 and TRBJ2-1; 8 bases agree with TRBD1. V dropped 7 bases and J dropped 4; count of bases not matched to a gene: 9. Germline V gene lookup returns CDR1 MDHEN and CDR2 SYDVKM. This CDR3 is built from 15 residues. This CDR3 reads CASTPTGVVYNEQFF. The DNA for the CDR3 is TGTGCCAGCACCCCGACAGGGGTGGTATACAATGAGCAGTTCTTC.

This clonotype showed up many times. The chain has TRBV29-1 and TRBJ1-1; D remains ambiguous. Germline V lookup: CDR1 SQVTM, CDR2 ANQGSEA. V lost 4 bases, J lost 1 base, and 4 bases lay in between. The CDR3 length is 11 residues. CDR3 DNA: TGCAGCGTTGTGCAGAACACTGAAGCTTTCTTT. It codes for CSVVQNTEAFF.

V usage is TRBV27 and J usage is TRBJ2-5; D is ambiguous. CDR1 is MNHEY and CDR2 is SMNVEV in the germline V gene (reference sequence). Trimming cost V 2 bases and J 0 bases, with 10 bases left between them. The CDR3 has 15 amino acids. The CDR3 protein is CASSLGDTYQETQYF. As DNA, the CDR3 is TGTGCCAGCAGTTTAGGCGACACCTACCAAGAGACCCAGTACTTC.

The V and J genes are TRBV10-3 and TRBJ2-1, with no clear D. V lost 7 bases to trimming and J lost 8 bases, with 15 bases between them. CDR3 size: 13 residues. Germline V lookup: CDR1 ENHRY, CDR2 SYGVKD. The CDR3, as DNA: TGTGCCATCACGCCCGGTGGGGATGATGAGCAGTTCTTC. The encoded protein is CAITPGGDDEQFF.